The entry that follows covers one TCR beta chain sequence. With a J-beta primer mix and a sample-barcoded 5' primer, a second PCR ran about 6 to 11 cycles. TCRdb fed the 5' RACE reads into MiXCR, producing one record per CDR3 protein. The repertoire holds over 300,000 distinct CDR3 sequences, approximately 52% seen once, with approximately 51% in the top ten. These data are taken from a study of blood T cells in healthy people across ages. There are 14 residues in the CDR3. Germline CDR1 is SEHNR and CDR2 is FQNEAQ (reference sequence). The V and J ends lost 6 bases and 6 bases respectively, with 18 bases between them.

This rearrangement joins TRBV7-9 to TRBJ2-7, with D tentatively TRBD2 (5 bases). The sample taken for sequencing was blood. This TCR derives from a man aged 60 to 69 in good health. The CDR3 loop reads CASSWAWGASEQYF. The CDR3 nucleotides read TGTGCCAGCAGTTGGGCGTGGGGAGCTAGCGAGCAGTACTTC.